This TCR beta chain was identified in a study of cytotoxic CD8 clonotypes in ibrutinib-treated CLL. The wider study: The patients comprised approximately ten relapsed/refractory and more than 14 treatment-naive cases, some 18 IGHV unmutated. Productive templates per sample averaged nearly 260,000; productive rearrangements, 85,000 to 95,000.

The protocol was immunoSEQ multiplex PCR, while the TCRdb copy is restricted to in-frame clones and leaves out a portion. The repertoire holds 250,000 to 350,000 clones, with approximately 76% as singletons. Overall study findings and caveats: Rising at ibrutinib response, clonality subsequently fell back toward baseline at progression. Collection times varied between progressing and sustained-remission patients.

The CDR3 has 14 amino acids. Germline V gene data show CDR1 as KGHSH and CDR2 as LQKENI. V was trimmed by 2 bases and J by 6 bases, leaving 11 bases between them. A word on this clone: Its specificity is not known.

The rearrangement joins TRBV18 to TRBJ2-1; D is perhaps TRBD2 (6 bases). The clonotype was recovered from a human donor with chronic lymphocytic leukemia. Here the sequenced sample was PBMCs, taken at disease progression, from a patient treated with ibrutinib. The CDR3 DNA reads TGTGCCAGCTCACCAAAAGGAGGGCCCAATGAGCAGTTCTTC. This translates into CASSPKGGPNEQFF.